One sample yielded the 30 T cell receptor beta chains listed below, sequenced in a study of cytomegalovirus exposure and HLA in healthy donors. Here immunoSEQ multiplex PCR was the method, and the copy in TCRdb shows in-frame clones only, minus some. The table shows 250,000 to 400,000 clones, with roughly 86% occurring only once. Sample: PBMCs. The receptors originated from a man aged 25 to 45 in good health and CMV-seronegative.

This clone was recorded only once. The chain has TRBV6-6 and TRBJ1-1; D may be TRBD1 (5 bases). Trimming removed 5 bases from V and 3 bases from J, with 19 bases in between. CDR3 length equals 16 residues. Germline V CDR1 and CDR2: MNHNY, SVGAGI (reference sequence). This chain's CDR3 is CASSLARGGSYTEAFF. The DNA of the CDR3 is TGTGCCAGCAGTCTCGCGAGGGGAGGATCCTACACTGAAGCTTTCTTT.

The chain's CDR3 is CASSLIVLDREAGNTIYF. The CDR3 region has the DNA TGTGCCAGCAGCTTGATAGTCCTGGACAGGGAAGCTGGAAACACCATATATTTT. The rearrangement uses TRBV5-6 and TRBJ1-3; 8 bases align to TRBD1. V trimming: 1 base; J trimming: 2 bases; junction bases outside the gene matches: 11. This CDR3 has 18 residues. The V gene's germline CDR1 is SGHDT and CDR2 YYEEEE.

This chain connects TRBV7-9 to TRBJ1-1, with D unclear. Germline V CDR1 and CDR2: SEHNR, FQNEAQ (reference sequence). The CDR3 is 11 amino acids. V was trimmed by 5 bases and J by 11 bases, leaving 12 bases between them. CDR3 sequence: CASSHTDTAFF. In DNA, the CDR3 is TGTGCCAGCAGCCATACAGACACGGCTTTCTTT.

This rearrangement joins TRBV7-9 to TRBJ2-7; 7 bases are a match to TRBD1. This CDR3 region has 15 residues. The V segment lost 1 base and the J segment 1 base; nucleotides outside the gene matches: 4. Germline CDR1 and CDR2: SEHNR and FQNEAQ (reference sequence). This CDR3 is CASSLEQGRSYEQYF. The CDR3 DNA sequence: TGTGCCAGCAGCTTAGAACAGGGGCGGTCCTACGAGCAGTACTTC.

DNA of the CDR3: TGTGCCAGCACGTCCGCTAGCGGACAGCAGTTCTTC. Encoded protein: CASTSASGQQFF. This chain joins TRBV6-1 and TRBJ2-1; 7 bases agree with TRBD2. The CDR3 runs 12 residues. Germline CDR1 MNHNS, CDR2 SASEGT. Losses at the gene ends were 7 bases for V and 11 bases for J; bases not matched to a gene: 8.

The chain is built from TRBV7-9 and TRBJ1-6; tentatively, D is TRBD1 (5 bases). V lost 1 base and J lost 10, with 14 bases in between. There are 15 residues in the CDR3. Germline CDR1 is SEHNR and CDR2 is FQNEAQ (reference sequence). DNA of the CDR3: TGTGCCAGCAGCTTAGAGGCAGGGCCCCGATCACCCCTCCACTTT. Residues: CASSLEAGPRSPLHF.

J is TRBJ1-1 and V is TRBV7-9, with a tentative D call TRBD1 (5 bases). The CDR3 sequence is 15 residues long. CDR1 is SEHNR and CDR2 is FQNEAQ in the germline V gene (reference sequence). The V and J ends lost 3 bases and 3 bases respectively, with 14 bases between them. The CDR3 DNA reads TGTGCCAGCAGCTTTCCATATCAGGGTGACACTGAAGCTTTCTTT. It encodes CASSFPYQGDTEAFF.

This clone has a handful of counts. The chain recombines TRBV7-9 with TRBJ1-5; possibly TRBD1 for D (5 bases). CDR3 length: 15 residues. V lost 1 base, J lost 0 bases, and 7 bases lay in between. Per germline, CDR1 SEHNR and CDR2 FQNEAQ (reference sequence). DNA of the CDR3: TGTGCCAGCAGCTTAGGGGGCTATAGCAATCAGCCCCAGCATTTT. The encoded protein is CASSLGGYSNQPQHF.

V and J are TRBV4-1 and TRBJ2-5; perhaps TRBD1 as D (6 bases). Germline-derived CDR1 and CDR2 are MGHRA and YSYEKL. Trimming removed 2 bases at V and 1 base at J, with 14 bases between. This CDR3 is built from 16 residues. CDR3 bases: TGCGCCAGCAGCCAACTCGCGACAGGTATCCAAGAGACCCAGTACTTC. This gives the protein CASSQLATGIQETQYF.

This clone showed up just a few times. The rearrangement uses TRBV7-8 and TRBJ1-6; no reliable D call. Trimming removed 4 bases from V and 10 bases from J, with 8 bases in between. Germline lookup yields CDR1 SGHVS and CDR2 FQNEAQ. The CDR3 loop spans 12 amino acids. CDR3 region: CASSSGGSPLHF. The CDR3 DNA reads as TGTGCCAGCAGCTCCGGAGGGTCACCCCTCCACTTT.

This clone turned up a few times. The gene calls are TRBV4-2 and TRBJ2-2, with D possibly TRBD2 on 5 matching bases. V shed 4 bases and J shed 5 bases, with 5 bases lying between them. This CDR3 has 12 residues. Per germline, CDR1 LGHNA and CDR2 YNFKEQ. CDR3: CASSRGTGELFF. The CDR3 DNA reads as TGTGCCAGCAGCCGAGGGACCGGGGAGCTGTTTTTT.

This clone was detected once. CDR3 protein: CASSTRTDSNYGYTF. For the CDR3, the DNA is TGTGCCAGCAGCACCCGGACAGATTCTAACTATGGCTACACCTTC. This chain links TRBV7-9 with TRBJ1-2, with D possibly TRBD1 on 6 matching bases. Trimming took off 5 bases at V and 0 bases at J, with 13 bases between the two ends. CDR1 is SEHNR and CDR2 is FQNEAQ in the germline V gene (reference sequence). This CDR3 contains 15 residues. Full variable domain (outside the CDR3, taken from reference TRBV7-9 and TRBJ1-2): DTGVSQNPRHKITKRGQNVTFRCDPISEHNRLYWYRQTLGQGPEFLTYFQNEAQLEKSRLLSDRFSAERPKGSFSTLEIQRTEQGDSAMYLCASSTRTDSNYGYTFGSGTRLTVV.

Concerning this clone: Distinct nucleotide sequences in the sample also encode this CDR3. DNA for the CDR3: TGTGCCACCAGCAGAGGAGACAGTAACTATGGCTACACCTTC. Its translation is CATSRGDSNYGYTF. This rearrangement joins TRBV15 to TRBJ1-2, with D possibly being TRBD1 (5 bases). Between the trimmed V and J ends, which lost 1 base and 1 base, there was a span of 7 bases. CDR3 length: 14 amino acids. Germline CDR1 is LNHNV and CDR2 is YYDKDF (reference sequence).

The CDR3 DNA is TGTGCCAGCAGCCCAGACCTAGGGGGGGGAGCCTACGAGCAGTACTTC. Protein product: CASSPDLGGGAYEQYF. This rearrangement joins TRBV7-2 to TRBJ2-7; weak D call: TRBD2 (7 bases). The CDR3 is made up of 16 amino acids. V gave up 5 bases and J gave up 2 bases, with 19 bases separating them. Germline values: CDR1 SGHTA, CDR2 FQGNSA. Variable domain in full (rest from reference TRBV7-2 and TRBJ2-7): GAGVSQSPSNKVTEKGKDVELRCDPISGHTALYWYRQSLGQGLEFLIYFQGNSAPDKSGLPSDRFSAERTGGSVSTLTIQRTQQEDSAVYLCASSPDLGGGAYEQYFGPGTRLTVT.

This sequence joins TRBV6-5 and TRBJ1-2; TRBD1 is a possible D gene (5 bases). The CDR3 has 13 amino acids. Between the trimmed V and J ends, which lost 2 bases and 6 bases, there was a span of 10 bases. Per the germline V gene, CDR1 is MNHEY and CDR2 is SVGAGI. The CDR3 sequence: CASSYGGGDGYTF. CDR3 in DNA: TGTGCCAGCAGTTACGGCGGGGGGGATGGCTACACCTTC.

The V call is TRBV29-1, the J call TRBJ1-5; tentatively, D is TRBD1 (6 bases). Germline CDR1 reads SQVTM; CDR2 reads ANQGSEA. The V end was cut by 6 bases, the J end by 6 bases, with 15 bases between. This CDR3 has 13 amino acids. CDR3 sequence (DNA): TGCAGCGTCACCGCATCAGGGGCTCAGCCCCAGCATTTT. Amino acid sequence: CSVTASGAQPQHF.

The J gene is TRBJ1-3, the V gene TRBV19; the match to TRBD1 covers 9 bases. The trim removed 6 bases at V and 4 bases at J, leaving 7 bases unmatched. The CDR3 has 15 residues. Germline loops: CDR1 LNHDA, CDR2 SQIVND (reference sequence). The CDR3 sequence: CASRPTGGIGNTIYF. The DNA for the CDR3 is TGTGCCAGTAGACCGACAGGGGGAATCGGAAACACCATATATTTT.

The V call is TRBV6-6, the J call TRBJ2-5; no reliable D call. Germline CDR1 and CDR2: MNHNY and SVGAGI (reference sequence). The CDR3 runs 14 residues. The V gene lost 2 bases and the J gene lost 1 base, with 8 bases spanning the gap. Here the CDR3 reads CASSYDSGQETQYF. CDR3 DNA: TGTGCCAGCAGTTACGACTCCGGCCAAGAGACCCAGTACTTC.

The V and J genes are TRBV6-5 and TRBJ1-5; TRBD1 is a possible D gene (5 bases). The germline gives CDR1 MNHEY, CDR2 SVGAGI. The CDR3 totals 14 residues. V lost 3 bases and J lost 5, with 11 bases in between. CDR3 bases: TGTGCCAGCAGTTATGAAGGAGGGGATCAGCCCCAGCATTTT. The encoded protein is CASSYEGGDQPQHF.

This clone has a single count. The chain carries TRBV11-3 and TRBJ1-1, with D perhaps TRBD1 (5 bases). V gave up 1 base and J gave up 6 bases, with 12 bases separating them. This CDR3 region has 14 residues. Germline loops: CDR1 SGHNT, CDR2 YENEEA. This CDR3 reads CASSLGPPGAEAFF. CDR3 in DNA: TGTGCCAGCAGCTTAGGCCCCCCGGGGGCTGAAGCTTTCTTT.

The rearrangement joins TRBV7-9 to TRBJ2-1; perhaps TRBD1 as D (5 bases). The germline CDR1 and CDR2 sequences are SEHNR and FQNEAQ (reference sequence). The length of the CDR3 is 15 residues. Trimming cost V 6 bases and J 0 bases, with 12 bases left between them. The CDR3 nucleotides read TGTGCCAGCAGAGCGACAGATAGCTCCTACAATGAGCAGTTCTTC. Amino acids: CASRATDSSYNEQFF.

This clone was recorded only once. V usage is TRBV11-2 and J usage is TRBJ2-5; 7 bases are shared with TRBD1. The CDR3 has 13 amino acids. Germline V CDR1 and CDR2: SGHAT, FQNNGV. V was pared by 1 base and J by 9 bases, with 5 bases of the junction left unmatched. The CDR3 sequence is CASSLGGGAAQYF. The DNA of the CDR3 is TGTGCCAGCAGCTTAGGAGGGGGCGCGGCCCAGTACTTC.

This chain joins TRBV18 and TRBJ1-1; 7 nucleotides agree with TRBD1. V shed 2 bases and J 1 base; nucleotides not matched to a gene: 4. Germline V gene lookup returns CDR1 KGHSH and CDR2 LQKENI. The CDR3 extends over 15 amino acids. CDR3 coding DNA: TGTGCCAGCTCACCAATTGGACAGGCGAACACTGAAGCTTTCTTT. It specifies CASSPIGQANTEAFF.

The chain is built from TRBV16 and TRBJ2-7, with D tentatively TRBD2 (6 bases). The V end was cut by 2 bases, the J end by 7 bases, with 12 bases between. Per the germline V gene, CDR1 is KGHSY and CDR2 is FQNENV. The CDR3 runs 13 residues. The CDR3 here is CASSQGVGGEQYF. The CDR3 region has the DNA TGTGCCAGCAGCCAAGGAGTGGGGGGTGAGCAGTACTTC. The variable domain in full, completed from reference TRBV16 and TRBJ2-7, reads GEEVAQTPKHLVRGEGQKAKLYCAPIKGHSYVFWYQQVLKNEFKFLISFQNENVFDETGMPKERFSAKCLPNSPCSLEIQATKLEDSAVYFCASSQGVGGEQYFGPGTRLTVT.

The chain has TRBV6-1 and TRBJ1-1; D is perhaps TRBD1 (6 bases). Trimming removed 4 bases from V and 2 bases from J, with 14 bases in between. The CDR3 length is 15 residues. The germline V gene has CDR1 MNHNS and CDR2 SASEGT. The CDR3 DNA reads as TGTGCCAGCAGTGCCCCCGGGACACCAAACACTGAAGCTTTCTTT. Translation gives CASSAPGTPNTEAFF.

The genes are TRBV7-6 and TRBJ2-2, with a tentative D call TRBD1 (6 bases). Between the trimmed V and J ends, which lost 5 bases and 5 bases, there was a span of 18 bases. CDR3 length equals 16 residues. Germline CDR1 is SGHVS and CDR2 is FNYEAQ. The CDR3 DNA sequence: TGTGCCAGCAGCCCGTGGACAGTCCCAGGAACCGGGGAGCTGTTTTTT. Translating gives CASSPWTVPGTGELFF.

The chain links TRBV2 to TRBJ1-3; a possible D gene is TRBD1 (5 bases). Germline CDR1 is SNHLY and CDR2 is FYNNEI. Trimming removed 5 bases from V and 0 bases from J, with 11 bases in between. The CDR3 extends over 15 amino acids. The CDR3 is CASSPRQNSGNTIYF. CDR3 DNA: TGTGCCAGCAGTCCGAGACAGAACTCTGGAAACACCATATATTTT.

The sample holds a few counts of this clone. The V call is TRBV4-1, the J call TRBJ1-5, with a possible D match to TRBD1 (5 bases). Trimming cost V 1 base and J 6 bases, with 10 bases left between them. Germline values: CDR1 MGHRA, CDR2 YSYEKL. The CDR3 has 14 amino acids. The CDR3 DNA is TGCGCCAGCAGCCAAGTTGTTGACAGTCAGCCCCAGCATTTT. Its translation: CASSQVVDSQPQHF.

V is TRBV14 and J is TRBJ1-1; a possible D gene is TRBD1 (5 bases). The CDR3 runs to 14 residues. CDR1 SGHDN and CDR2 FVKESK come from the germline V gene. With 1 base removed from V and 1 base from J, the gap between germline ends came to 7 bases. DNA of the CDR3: TGTGCCAGCAGCCAAGGACAGTGGAACACTGAAGCTTTCTTT. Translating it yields CASSQGQWNTEAFF.

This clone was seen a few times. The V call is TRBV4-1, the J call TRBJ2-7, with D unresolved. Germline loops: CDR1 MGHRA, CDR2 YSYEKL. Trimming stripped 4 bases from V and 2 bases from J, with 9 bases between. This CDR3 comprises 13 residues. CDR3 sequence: CASSLAAAYEQYF. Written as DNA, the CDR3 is TGCGCCAGCAGCCTCGCGGCCGCCTACGAGCAGTACTTC.